The clone carrying this T cell receptor beta chain has at least ten counts. What it binds is not known. Time point specified: technical triplicate 2. The cell input for sorted libraries was approximately 1 million, and those cells were CD4+ or CD8+ T cells. The CDR3 runs 12 residues. V was pared by 0 bases and J by 7 bases, with 6 bases between. Germline lookup yields CDR1 LGHDT and CDR2 YNNKEL (reference sequence). The cDNA came from 5'RACE, which used 10-nucleotide random UMIs. Per sequencing run, 15-18 subjects together gave over 170 million TCR-beta sequences. TCRdb reprocessed the 5' RACE reads via MiXCR and lists one record per CDR3 protein. The sample has about 32,000 distinct CDR3 sequences, roughly 13% seen once. The data stem from a study of neurological immune-mediated disorders. Study-wide results and caveats: Multiple sclerosis patients had less TCR clonal expansion than even healthy controls, unlike HTLV-1-associated myelopathy.

The chain employs TRBV3-1 and TRBJ1-2; no clear D. The source of this sequence is a female donor with HTLV-1-associated myelopathy (HAM/TSP). Input material: CD4+ T cells from blood. The CDR3 nucleotides are TGTGCCAGCAGCCAAGATTCACGTGGCTACACCTTC. It is translated as CASSQDSRGYTF.